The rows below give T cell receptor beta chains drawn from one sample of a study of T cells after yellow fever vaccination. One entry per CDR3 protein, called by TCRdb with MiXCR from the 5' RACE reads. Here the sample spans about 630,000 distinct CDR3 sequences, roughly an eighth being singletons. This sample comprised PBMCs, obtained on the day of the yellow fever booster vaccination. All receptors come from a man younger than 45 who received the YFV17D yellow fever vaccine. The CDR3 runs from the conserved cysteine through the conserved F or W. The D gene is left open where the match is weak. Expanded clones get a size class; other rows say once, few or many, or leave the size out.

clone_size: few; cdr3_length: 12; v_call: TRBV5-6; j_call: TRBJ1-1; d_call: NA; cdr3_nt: TGTGCCAACCGGGACATGAACACTGAAGCTTTCTTT; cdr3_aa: CANRDMNTEAFF
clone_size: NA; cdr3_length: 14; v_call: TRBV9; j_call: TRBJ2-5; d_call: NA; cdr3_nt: TGTGCCAGCAGCGCCGGACAGATAGAAGAGACCCAGTACTTC; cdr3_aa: CASSAGQIEETQYF
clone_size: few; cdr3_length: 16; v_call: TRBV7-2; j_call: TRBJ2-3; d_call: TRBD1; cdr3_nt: TGTGCCAGCAGCCCCCCTGGGACAGGGGTTCCGTTGTCGCAGTATTTT; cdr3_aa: CASSPPGTGVPLSQYF
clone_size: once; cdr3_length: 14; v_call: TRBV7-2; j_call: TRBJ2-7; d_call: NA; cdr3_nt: TGTGCCAGCAGCTCACCCCTGGGAATCTACGAGCAGTACTTC; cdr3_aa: CASSSPLGIYEQYF
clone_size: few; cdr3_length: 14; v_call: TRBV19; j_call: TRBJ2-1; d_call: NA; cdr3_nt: TGTGCCAGTAGCCCAAAAGGGGGATACAATGAGCAGTTCTTC; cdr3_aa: CASSPKGGYNEQFF
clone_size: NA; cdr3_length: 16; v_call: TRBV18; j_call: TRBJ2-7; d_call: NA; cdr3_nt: TGTGCCAGCTCACCGTCTTTAGTGGTACCTTCCTACGAGCAGTACTTC; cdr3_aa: CASSPSLVVPSYEQYF
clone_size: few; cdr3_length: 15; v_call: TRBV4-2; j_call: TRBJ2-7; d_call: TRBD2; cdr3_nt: TGTGCCAGCAGCCCCGAGCGACTAGCTCAATACGAGCAGTACTTC; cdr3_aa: CASSPERLAQYEQYF
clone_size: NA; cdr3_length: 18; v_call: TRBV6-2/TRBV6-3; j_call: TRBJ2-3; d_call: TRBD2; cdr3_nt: TGTGCCAGCAGTTACGGAACCCATAGCGGGAGGGCCGGAGATACGCAGTATTTT; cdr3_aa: CASSYGTHSGRAGDTQYF
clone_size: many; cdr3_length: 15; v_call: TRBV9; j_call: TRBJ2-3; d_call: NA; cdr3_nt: TGTGCCAGCAGCGTAGTTCCTCAACACACAGATACGCAGTATTTT; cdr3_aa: CASSVVPQHTDTQYF
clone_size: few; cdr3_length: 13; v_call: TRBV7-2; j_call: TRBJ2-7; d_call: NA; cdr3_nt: TGTGCCAGCAGCTTAAGAAGGGTCTACGAGCAGTACTTC; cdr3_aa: CASSLRRVYEQYF
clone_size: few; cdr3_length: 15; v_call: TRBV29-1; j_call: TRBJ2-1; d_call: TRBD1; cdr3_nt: TGCAGCGTTGTAGCGAGGACAGGGTTAATCGATGAGCAGTTCTTC; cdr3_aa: CSVVARTGLIDEQFF
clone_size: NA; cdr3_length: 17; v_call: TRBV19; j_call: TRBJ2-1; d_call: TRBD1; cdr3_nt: TGTGCCAGTAGTATCATTGGCAGGGACAGGGTAGGCGATGAGCAGTTCTTC; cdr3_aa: CASSIIGRDRVGDEQFF
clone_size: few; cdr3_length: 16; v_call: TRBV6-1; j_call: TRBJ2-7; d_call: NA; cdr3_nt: TGTGCCAGCAGCCCAAGCCAGGGGCGCGAAGGCTACGAGCAGTACTTC; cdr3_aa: CASSPSQGREGYEQYF
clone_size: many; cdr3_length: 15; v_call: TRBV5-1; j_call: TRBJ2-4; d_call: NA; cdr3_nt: TGCGCCAGCAGCTTCCAACCCGGCAGAGAAAACATTCAGTACTTC; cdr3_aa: CASSFQPGRENIQYF
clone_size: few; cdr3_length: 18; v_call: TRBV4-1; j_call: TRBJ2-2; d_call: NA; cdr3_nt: TGCGCCAGCAGCCAAGTCCGAGCCGGGGCAAAGGGAACCGGGGAGCTGTTTTTT; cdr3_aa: CASSQVRAGAKGTGELFF
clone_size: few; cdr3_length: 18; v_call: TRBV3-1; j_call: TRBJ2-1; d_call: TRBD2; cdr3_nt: TGTGCCAGCAGCCAAGCCAAAAAAGCGGGGTCCCTTAGCGGTGAGCAGTTCTTC; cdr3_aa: CASSQAKKAGSLSGEQFF
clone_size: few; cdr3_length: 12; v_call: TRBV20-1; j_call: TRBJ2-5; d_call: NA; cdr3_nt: TGCAGTGCCCCGACTGGCCGGGAGACCCAGTACTTC; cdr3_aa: CSAPTGRETQYF
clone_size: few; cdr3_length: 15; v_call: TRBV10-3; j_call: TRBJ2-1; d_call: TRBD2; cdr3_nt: TGTGCCATCAGTGAAAGCGGGGTCCCCTACAATGAGCAGTTCTTC; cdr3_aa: CAISESGVPYNEQFF
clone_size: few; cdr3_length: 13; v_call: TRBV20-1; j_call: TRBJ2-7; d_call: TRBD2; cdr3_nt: TGCAGTGCCCCCGGGGGGATAACCTACGAGCAGTACTTC; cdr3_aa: CSAPGGITYEQYF
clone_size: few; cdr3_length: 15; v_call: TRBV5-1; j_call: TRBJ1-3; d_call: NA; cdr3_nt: TGCGCCAGCAGCTTGGAGGCAAACTCTGGAAACACCATATATTTT; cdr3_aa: CASSLEANSGNTIYF